The 31 T cell receptor beta chains listed next were all sequenced from one sample in a study of shared clonotypes between healthy human individuals. Profiled with immunoSEQ multiplex PCR; TCRdb holds only in-frame clones, not every one. This table has about 2.3 million clones, approximately 93% appearing once. The specimen sequenced was naive CD4+ T cells from PBMCs. Stated subset: CD45RA+ positively selected. The receptor set was obtained from a young man in good health. Some clones in this sample may be carry-over from other donors' samples.

The gene calls are TRBV25-1 and TRBJ2-5; D might be TRBD2 (7 bases). The CDR3 is 15 amino acids. The germline CDR1 and CDR2 sequences are MGHDK and SYGVNS. The V gene lost 3 bases and the J gene lost 4 bases, with 15 bases spanning the gap. The CDR3 DNA reads TGTGCCAGCAGTGACAAAACAGGGAGGGGAGAGACCCAGTACTTC. Translation gives CASSDKTGRGETQYF. Based on the CDR3 plus reference TRBV25-1 and TRBJ2-5, the full variable domain is EADIYQTPRYLVIGTGKKITLECSQTMGHDKMYWYQQDPGMELHLIHYSYGVNSTEKGDLSSESTVSRIRTEHFPLTLESARPSHTSQYLCASSDKTGRGETQYFGPGTRLLVL.

Concerning this clone: Other DNA sequences in this specimen translate into the identical CDR3. V usage is TRBV11-2 and J usage is TRBJ2-6, with no clear D. The CDR3 loop spans 14 amino acids. Germline V gene lookup returns CDR1 SGHAT and CDR2 FQNNGV. The V end was cut by 0 bases, the J end by 4 bases, with 4 bases between. CDR3 sequence (DNA): TGTGCCAGCAGCTTAGATCCAGGGGCCAACGTCCTGACTTTC. It yields the protein CASSLDPGANVLTF.

The rearrangement links TRBV5-1 to TRBJ2-1, with TRBD1 matching 7 bases. The V segment lost 0 bases and the J segment 4 bases; nucleotides outside the gene matches: 4. This CDR3 comprises 15 residues. Germline V lookup: CDR1 SGHRS, CDR2 YFSETQ. The CDR3 reads CASSLDRGLYNEQFF. CDR3 sequence (DNA): TGCGCCAGCAGCTTGGACAGGGGCCTTTACAATGAGCAGTTCTTC.

This rearrangement joins TRBV7-8 to TRBJ2-3; no firm D call. This CDR3 has 12 residues. CDR1 and CDR2 (germline): SGHVS, FQNEAQ. The ends were cut back, 3 bases at V and 2 bases at J, with 3 bases in the middle. The CDR3 DNA follows: TGTGCCAGCAGCTTTCACACAGATACGCAGTATTTT. This sequence encodes CASSFHTDTQYF.

The chain carries TRBV11-1 and TRBJ1-1, with D tentatively TRBD1 (6 bases). The CDR3 has 13 amino acids. The ends were cut back, 1 base at V and 10 bases at J, with 13 bases in the middle. CDR1 is SGHAT and CDR2 is FQDESV in the germline V gene (reference sequence). CDR3 in DNA: TGTGCCAGCAGCTTAGGGAGGAGGGGGGGAGCTTTCTTT. Protein sequence: CASSLGRRGGAFF.

A few counts support this clone. This rearrangement joins TRBV7-9 to TRBJ2-1; 8 nucleotides line up with TRBD1. The CDR3 spans 15 residues. J was trimmed by 2 bases and V by 6 bases; bases with no gene match: 6. Germline CDR1 and CDR2: SEHNR and FQNEAQ (reference sequence). The CDR3 sequence: CASSQQGAAYNEQFF. In nucleotides, the CDR3 is TGTGCCAGCAGTCAGCAGGGGGCAGCCTACAATGAGCAGTTCTTC.

The chain carries TRBV7-7 and TRBJ2-5, with TRBD2 matching 11 bases. This CDR3 is built from 18 residues. With 1 base clipped from V and 4 bases from J, the junction kept 11 bases outside the gene matches. Germline loops: CDR1 SSHAT, CDR2 FNYEAQ (reference sequence). Here the CDR3 reads CASSLGRIAGGALETQYF. The DNA for the CDR3 is TGTGCCAGCAGCTTAGGACGAATAGCGGGAGGGGCCCTAGAGACCCAGTACTTC. Based on the CDR3 plus reference TRBV7-7 and TRBJ2-5, the full variable domain is GAGVSQSPRYKVTKRGQDVTLRCDPISSHATLYWYQQALGQGPEFLTYFNYEAQPDKSGLPSDRFSAERPEGSISTLTIQRTEQRDSAMYRCASSLGRIAGGALETQYFGPGTRLLVL.

The chain links TRBV18 to TRBJ1-3; 7 bases align to TRBD1. The junction had 5 bases not matched to a gene; V was cut back by 3 bases and J by 0 bases. Germline values: CDR1 KGHSH, CDR2 LQKENI. The CDR3 is 16 amino acids. The CDR3 reads CASSPGQVFSGNTIYF. Written as DNA, the CDR3 is TGTGCCAGCTCACCCGGACAGGTGTTCTCTGGAAACACCATATATTTT. Variable domain in full (rest from reference TRBV18 and TRBJ1-3): NAGVMQNPRHLVRRRGQEARLRCSPMKGHSHVYWYRQLPEEGLKFMVYLQKENIIDESGMPKERFSAEFPKEGPSILRIQQVVRGDSAAYFCASSPGQVFSGNTIYFGEGSWLTVV.

The chain recombines TRBV18 with TRBJ2-7; maybe TRBD1 (5 bases). Trimming took off 6 bases at V and 3 bases at J, with 15 bases between the two ends. The CDR3 is made up of 14 amino acids. The germline CDR1 and CDR2 sequences are KGHSH and LQKENI. As DNA, the CDR3 is TGTGCCAGCTCTCGCGACAGCGTCCGCTACGAGCAGTACTTC. Translated, it gives CASSRDSVRYEQYF.

As regards this clone: Other DNA sequences of this sample code for an identical CDR3. This rearrangement joins TRBV5-1 to TRBJ2-2; 9 bases line up with TRBD2. CDR1 SGHRS and CDR2 YFSETQ come from the germline V gene. With V trimmed by 1 base and J by 6 bases, 4 bases remained unmatched. The CDR3 is 15 residues long. The CDR3 nucleotides read TGCGCCAGCAGCTTGTTAGCGGGAGTGGCCGGGGAGCTGTTTTTT. It translates to CASSLLAGVAGELFF.

This chain connects TRBV7-9 to TRBJ1-2; D uncertain. This CDR3 is 15 amino acids long. Trimming took 2 bases from V and 3 from J, leaving 13 bases between them. From germline, CDR1 is SEHNR and CDR2 FQNEAQ (reference sequence). CDR3: CASSLSAPQDYGYTF. The CDR3 nucleotides are TGTGCCAGCAGCTTATCGGCGCCCCAGGACTATGGCTACACCTTC.

V gene TRBV7-9 combines with J gene TRBJ1-3, with 10 bases lining up with TRBD1. V lost 5 bases and J lost 0; bases outside the gene matches: 4. This CDR3 has 16 amino acids. Germline V gene data show CDR1 as SEHNR and CDR2 as FQNEAQ (reference sequence). CDR3 DNA sequence: TGTGCCAGCAGCCTTCGGACAGGGGGCTCTGGAAACACCATATATTTT. Translated: CASSLRTGGSGNTIYF.

This chain connects TRBV7-2 to TRBJ2-5; TRBD2 is a possible D gene (5 bases). The CDR3 loop spans 12 amino acids. The V end was cut by 4 bases, the J end by 5 bases, with 8 bases between. Germline CDR1 and CDR2: SGHTA and FQGNSA. The CDR3 region is CASSSLAETQYF. CDR3 in DNA: TGTGCCAGCAGCTCATTAGCGGAGACCCAGTACTTC.

This clone was seen just once. The chain carries TRBV29-1 and TRBJ2-7, with D perhaps matching TRBD2 (5 bases). The CDR3 covers 15 residues. V shed 2 bases and J shed 0 bases, with 14 bases lying between them. Per germline, CDR1 SQVTM and CDR2 ANQGSEA. CDR3 coding DNA: TGCAGCGTTGAATTACTTCGGGGTAGCTCCTACGAGCAGTACTTC. It encodes CSVELLRGSSYEQYF.

This rearrangement joins TRBV5-1 to TRBJ2-7, with 7 bases matching TRBD2. Germline V CDR1 and CDR2: SGHRS, YFSETQ. V was pared by 3 bases and J by 0 bases, with 3 bases of the junction left unmatched. The CDR3 is 14 residues long. The CDR3 loop reads CASSSSGTSYEQYF. In DNA form, the CDR3 reads TGCGCCAGCAGCTCCAGCGGGACCTCCTACGAGCAGTACTTC.

The V call is TRBV7-3, the J call TRBJ1-2; 8 bases agree with TRBD1. CDR1 is SGHTA, CDR2 FQGTGA, per germline. The CDR3 extends over 15 amino acids. Trimming took 5 bases from V and 0 from J; bases not matched to a gene: 5. CDR3: CASSLTGGTNYGYTF. The CDR3 DNA reads TGTGCCAGCAGCCTCACAGGGGGAACTAACTATGGCTACACCTTC.

The gene calls are TRBV14 and TRBJ2-7; the D is unclear. The V end lost 4 bases, the J end lost 1 base, and 8 bases lay between the germline ends. This CDR3 region has 13 residues. From germline, CDR1 is SGHDN and CDR2 FVKESK. For the CDR3, the DNA is TGTGCCAGCAGCCGACACCTGTCCTACGAGCAGTACTTC. This encodes CASSRHLSYEQYF.

V gene TRBV30 combines with J gene TRBJ2-2; D is unresolved. The CDR3 is made up of 15 amino acids. The germline CDR1 and CDR2 sequences are GTSNPN and SVGIG (reference sequence). Trimming removed 3 bases from V and 0 bases from J, with 11 bases in between. CDR3 protein: CAWRFRGTNTGELFF. The CDR3 coding sequence is TGTGCCTGGAGGTTCCGAGGTACGAACACCGGGGAGCTGTTTTTT.

The J gene is TRBJ2-3, the V gene TRBV28; 7 nucleotides align to TRBD1. The V segment lost 6 bases and the J segment 4 bases; nucleotides outside the gene matches: 10. The CDR3 totals 15 residues. The V gene's germline CDR1 is MDHEN and CDR2 SYDVKM. The CDR3 coding sequence is TGTGCCAGCAGGGATAACGGACAGGCCCCAGATACGCAGTATTTT. Translation gives CASRDNGQAPDTQYF.

The chain employs TRBV6-1 and TRBJ2-1, with D possibly TRBD1 on 6 matching bases. Looked up from germline, CDR1 is MNHNS and CDR2 is SASEGT. Deletions cut 4 bases from V and 6 bases from J, with 13 bases between. CDR3 length: 14 amino acids. Written as DNA, the CDR3 is TGTGCCAGCAGTGTACCGGGACATCCCAATGAGCAGTTCTTC. Protein: CASSVPGHPNEQFF.

This clone appeared once. The rearrangement uses TRBV9 and TRBJ2-5; TRBD2 is a possible D gene (5 bases). The CDR3 has 15 residues. V was clipped by 0 bases and J by 2 bases, with 11 bases between them. Germline V gives CDR1 SGDLS, CDR2 YYNGEE. The CDR3: CASSVAAGFQETQYF. CDR3 DNA sequence: TGTGCCAGCAGCGTAGCGGCGGGCTTTCAAGAGACCCAGTACTTC. Filled out from reference TRBV9 and TRBJ2-5, the complete variable domain reads DSGVTQTPKHLITATGQRVTLRCSPRSGDLSVYWYQQSLDQGLQFLIQYYNGEERAKGNILERFSAQQFPDLHSELNLSSLELGDSALYFCASSVAAGFQETQYFGPGTRLLVL.

Comments on this clone: This specimen includes other DNA sequences encoding the same CDR3. The chain joins TRBV11-2 to TRBJ2-7; 9 bases fit TRBD2. This CDR3 is built from 14 residues. Germline V CDR1 and CDR2: SGHAT, FQNNGV. V lost 4 bases to trimming and J lost 1 base; unmatched junction nucleotides: 2. CDR3 DNA sequence: TGTGCCAGCAGCTCGACTAGCGGATCCTACGAGCAGTACTTC. Translated: CASSSTSGSYEQYF.

The chain has TRBV28 and TRBJ2-4, with D possibly matching TRBD2 (5 bases). The CDR3 has 13 residues. The germline V gene encodes CDR1 MDHEN and CDR2 SYDVKM. The V end was cut by 11 bases, the J end by 4 bases, with 15 bases between. CDR3 in DNA: TGTGCCGCGGAGGCAAAGCCGAAAAACATTCAGTACTTC. This codes for CAAEAKPKNIQYF.

The V call is TRBV6-5, the J call TRBJ1-1; D perhaps matches TRBD1 (5 bases). The CDR3 runs 14 residues. Germline V gene data show CDR1 as MNHEY and CDR2 as SVGAGI. V shed 0 bases and J shed 7 bases, with 12 bases lying between them. The CDR3 bases are TGTGCCAGCAGTTACTCGAAGGGGCGAGATGAAGCTTTCTTT. Protein product: CASSYSKGRDEAFF.

J is TRBJ2-5 and V is TRBV7-2; TRBD1 matches 9 bases. The CDR3 has 14 residues. Germline V lookup: CDR1 SGHTA, CDR2 FQGNSA. With V trimmed by 6 bases and J by 4 bases, 6 bases remained unmatched. CDR3 coding DNA: TGTGCCAGCAGGGATAGACAGGGGGGAGAGACCCAGTACTTC. It encodes CASRDRQGGETQYF.

The chain couples TRBV4-3 to TRBJ2-2; 8 nucleotides agree with TRBD2. V lost 1 base, J lost 1 base, and 8 bases stayed unmatched. Germline CDR1 is LGHNA and CDR2 is YSLEER. This CDR3 spans 18 amino acids. CDR3 bases: TGCGCCAGCAGCCAAGCGCTGAGCGGGAGTAAGAACACCGGGGAGCTGTTTTTT. Amino acids: CASSQALSGSKNTGELFF.

The chain joins TRBV5-1 to TRBJ2-7, with 11 nucleotides matching TRBD2. V shed 4 bases and J 3 bases; nucleotides not matched to a gene: 12. The CDR3 loop spans 17 amino acids. The germline gives CDR1 SGHRS, CDR2 YFSETQ. The CDR3 sequence is CASSPTFSGRALYEQYF. CDR3 in DNA: TGCGCCAGCAGCCCAACTTTTAGCGGGAGGGCCCTCTACGAGCAGTACTTC.

This CDR3 is CASREQGRETQYF. As DNA, the CDR3 is TGTGCCAGCAGGGAACAGGGCCGGGAGACCCAGTACTTC. This chain uses TRBV28 with TRBJ2-5, with D perhaps matching TRBD1 (6 bases). Germline CDR1 is MDHEN and CDR2 is SYDVKM. The CDR3 has 13 residues. V lost 6 bases to trimming and J lost 5 bases, with 13 bases between them.

The table lists this clone with a count of one. The CDR3 DNA follows: TGTGCCAGCAGCGTAGGACTAGCGGAATTCACAGATACGCAGTATTTT. Translated, it gives CASSVGLAEFTDTQYF. The rearrangement uses TRBV2 and TRBJ2-3; 10 nucleotides agree with TRBD2. CDR3 length: 16 residues. Trimming cost V 6 bases and J 2 bases; bases outside gene matches: 8. CDR1 is SNHLY, CDR2 FYNNEI, per germline. The complete variable domain, with remaining parts taken from reference TRBV2 and TRBJ2-3, reads EPEVTQTPSHQVTQMGQEVILRCVPISNHLYFYWYRQILGQKVEFLVSFYNNEISEKSEIFDDQFSVERPDGSNFTLKIRSTKLEDSAMYFCASSVGLAEFTDTQYFGPGTRLTVL.

The chain couples TRBV5-1 to TRBJ2-5; D is possibly TRBD1 (8 bases). The CDR3 totals 15 residues. With 7 bases removed from V and 5 bases from J, the gap between germline ends came to 21 bases. Looked up from germline, CDR1 is SGHRS and CDR2 is YFSETQ. The CDR3 bases are TGCGCCAGCCAGAAAATACCACAGGGGGGGGAGACCCAGTACTTC. It translates to CASQKIPQGGETQYF.

The CDR3 DNA sequence: TGTGCCAGCAGCTTGTCGGGCGGGTACCAAGAGACCCAGTACTTC. The encoded protein is CASSLSGGYQETQYF. The chain couples TRBV7-2 to TRBJ2-5, with D tentatively TRBD2 (5 bases). The germline V gene has CDR1 SGHTA and CDR2 FQGNSA. V was pared by 3 bases and J by 0 bases, with 11 bases between. This CDR3 is 15 amino acids long.